This T cell receptor beta chain originates from a study of cytomegalovirus exposure and HLA in healthy donors. This clone was observed a handful of times. 13 Jbeta primers and 60 Vbeta primers were used for the PCR. Repertoires were generated with immunoSEQ multiplex PCR, while TCRdb's copy carries only in-frame clones and drops some. The table shows some 120,000 clones, with 73% occurring only once. The germline CDR1 and CDR2 sequences are PRHDT and FYEKMQ (reference sequence). CDR3 size: 13 residues. The V and J ends lost 4 bases and 1 base respectively, with 7 bases between them. The clonotype was recovered from a man aged 55 to 70 in good health and CMV-seropositive. Source material: PBMCs. J is TRBJ1-1 and V is TRBV13; D uncertain. CDR3 in amino acids: CASSSNRNTEAFF. In DNA, the CDR3 is TGTGCCAGCAGCTCTAACAGGAACACTGAAGCTTTCTTT.